This T cell receptor (beta chain) was identified in a study of shared clonotypes between healthy human individuals. The assay ran at deep level. Sequencing used immunoSEQ multiplex PCR; TCRdb keeps in-frame clones, though not all of them. The table lists 700,000 to 950,000 clones, about 96% of them singletons, with less than 0.25% in the top ten. Study-wide results and limits: Rarefaction demonstrated incomplete sorted-subset sequencing despite large depth. Among the subsets, naive ones generally showed larger estimated richness than memory ones.

It was CD45RO-negative cells, positively selected for CCR7, that made up naive CD8 cells, with terminally differentiated effector memory CD45RA+ cells excluded. V was trimmed by 4 bases and J by 7 bases, leaving 17 bases between them. Looked up from germline, CDR1 is SGHAT and CDR2 is FQNNGV. The CDR3 runs to 14 residues. As regards this clone: Its antigen is unidentified.

This TCR was recovered from a man aged 30 to 45 in good health. Sample: naive CD8+ T cells sorted from blood. The chain employs TRBV11-2 and TRBJ2-7, with D tentatively TRBD1 or TRBD2 (5 bases each). The CDR3 region is CASSWTGPTSEQYF. CDR3 nucleotides: TGTGCCAGCAGCTGGACGGGACCAACCTCAGAGCAGTACTTC.